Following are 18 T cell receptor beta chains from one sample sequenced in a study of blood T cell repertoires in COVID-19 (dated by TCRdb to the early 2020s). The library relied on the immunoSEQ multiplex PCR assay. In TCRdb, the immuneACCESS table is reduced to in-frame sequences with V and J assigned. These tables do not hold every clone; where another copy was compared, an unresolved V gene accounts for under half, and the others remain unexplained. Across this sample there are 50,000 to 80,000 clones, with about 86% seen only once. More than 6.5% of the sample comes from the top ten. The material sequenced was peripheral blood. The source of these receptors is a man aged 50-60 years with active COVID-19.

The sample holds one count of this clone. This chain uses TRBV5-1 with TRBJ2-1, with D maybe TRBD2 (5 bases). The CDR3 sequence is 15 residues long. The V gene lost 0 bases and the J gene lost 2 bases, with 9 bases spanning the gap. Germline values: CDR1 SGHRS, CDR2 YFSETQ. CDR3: CASSLERSPYNEQFF. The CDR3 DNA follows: TGCGCCAGCAGCTTGGAGCGGAGCCCCTACAATGAGCAGTTCTTC. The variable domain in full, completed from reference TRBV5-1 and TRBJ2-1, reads KAGVTQTPRYLIKTRGQQVTLSCSPISGHRSVSWYQQTPGQGLQFLFEYFSETQRNKGNFPGRFSGRQFSNSRSEMNVSTLELGDSALYLCASSLERSPYNEQFFGPGTRLTVL.

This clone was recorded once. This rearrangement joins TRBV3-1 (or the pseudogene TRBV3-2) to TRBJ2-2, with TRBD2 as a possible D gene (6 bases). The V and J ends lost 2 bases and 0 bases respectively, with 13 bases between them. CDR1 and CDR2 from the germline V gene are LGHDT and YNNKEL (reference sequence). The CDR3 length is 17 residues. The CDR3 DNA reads TGTGCCAGCAGCCAAACCCCGACTAGTCCGAACACCGGGGAGCTGTTTTTT. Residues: CASSQTPTSPNTGELFF.

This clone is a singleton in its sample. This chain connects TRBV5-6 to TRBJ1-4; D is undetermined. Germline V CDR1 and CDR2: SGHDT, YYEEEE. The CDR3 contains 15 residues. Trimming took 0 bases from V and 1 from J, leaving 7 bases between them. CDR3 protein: CASSLEGGTNEKLFF. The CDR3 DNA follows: TGTGCCAGCAGCTTGGAAGGAGGAACTAATGAAAAACTGTTTTTT.

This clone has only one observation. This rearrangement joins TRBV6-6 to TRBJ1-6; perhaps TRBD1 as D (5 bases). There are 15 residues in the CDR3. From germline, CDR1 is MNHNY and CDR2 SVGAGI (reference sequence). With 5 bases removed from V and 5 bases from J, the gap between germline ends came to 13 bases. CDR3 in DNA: TGTGCCAGCAGTCTTCAGGGTCAGGATAATTCACCCCTCCACTTT. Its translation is CASSLQGQDNSPLHF.

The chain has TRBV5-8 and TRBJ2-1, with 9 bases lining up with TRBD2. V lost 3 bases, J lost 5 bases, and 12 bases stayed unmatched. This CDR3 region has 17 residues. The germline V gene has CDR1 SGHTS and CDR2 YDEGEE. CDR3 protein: CASSYRLAGGQNNEQFF. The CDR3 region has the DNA TGTGCCAGCAGCTATCGACTGGCGGGGGGGCAGAACAATGAGCAGTTCTTC.

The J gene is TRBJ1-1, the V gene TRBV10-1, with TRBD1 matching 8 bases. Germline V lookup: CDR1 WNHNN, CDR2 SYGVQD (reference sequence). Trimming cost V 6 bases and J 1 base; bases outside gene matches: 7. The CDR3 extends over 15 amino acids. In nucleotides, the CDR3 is TGCGCCAGCAGCGAAGGCGGGACAGGGAACACTGAAGCTTTCTTT. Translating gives CASSEGGTGNTEAFF.

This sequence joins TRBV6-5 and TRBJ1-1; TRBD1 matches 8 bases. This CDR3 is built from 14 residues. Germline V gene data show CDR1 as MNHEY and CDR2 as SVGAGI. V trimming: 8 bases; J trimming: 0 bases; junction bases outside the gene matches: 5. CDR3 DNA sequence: TGTGCCAGCCTGAGACAGGGGATGAACACTGAAGCTTTCTTT. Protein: CASLRQGMNTEAFF.

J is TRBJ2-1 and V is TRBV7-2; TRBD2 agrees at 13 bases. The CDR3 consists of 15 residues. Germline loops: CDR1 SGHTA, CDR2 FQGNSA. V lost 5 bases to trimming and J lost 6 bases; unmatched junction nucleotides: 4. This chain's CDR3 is CASSPRTSGGNEQFF. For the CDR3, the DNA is TGTGCCAGCAGCCCTCGGACTAGCGGGGGCAATGAGCAGTTCTTC. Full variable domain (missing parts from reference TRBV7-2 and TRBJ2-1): GAGVSQSPSNKVTEKGKDVELRCDPISGHTALYWYRQSLGQGLEFLIYFQGNSAPDKSGLPSDRFSAERTGGSVSTLTIQRTQQEDSAVYLCASSPRTSGGNEQFFGPGTRLTVL.

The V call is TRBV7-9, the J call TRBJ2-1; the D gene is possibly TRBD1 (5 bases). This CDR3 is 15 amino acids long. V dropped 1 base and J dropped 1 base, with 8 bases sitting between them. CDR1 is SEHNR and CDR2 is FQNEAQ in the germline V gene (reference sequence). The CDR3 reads CASSLGDSSYNEQFF. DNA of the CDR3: TGTGCCAGCAGCTTAGGTGACAGTTCCTACAATGAGCAGTTCTTC.

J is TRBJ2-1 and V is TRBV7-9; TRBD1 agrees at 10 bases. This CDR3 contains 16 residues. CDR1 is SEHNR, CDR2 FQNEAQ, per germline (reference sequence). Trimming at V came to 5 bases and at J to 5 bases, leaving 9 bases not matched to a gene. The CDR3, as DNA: TGTGCCAGCAGCGCTCCCGGGACAGGGGCAAACAATGAGCAGTTCTTC. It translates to CASSAPGTGANNEQFF.

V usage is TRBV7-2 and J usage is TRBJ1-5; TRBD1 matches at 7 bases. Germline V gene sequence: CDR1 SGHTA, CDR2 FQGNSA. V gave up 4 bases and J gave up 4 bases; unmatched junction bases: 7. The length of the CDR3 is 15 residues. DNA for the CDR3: TGTGCCAGCAGCTCCACGACAGGGAGAAATCAGCCCCAGCATTTT. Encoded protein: CASSSTTGRNQPQHF.

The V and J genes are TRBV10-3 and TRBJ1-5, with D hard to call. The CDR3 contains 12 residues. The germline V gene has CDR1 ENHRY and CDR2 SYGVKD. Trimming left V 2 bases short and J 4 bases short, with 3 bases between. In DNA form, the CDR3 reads TGTGCCATCAGTGAGCCAAATCAGCCCCAGCATTTT. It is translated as CAISEPNQPQHF.

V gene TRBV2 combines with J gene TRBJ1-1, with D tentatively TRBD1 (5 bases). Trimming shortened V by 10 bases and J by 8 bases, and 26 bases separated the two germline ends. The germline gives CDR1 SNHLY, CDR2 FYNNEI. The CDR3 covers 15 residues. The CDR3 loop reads CATRSQTGGTDEAFF. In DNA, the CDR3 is TGTGCCACCAGGTCCCAGACCGGGGGGACCGACGAAGCTTTCTTT.

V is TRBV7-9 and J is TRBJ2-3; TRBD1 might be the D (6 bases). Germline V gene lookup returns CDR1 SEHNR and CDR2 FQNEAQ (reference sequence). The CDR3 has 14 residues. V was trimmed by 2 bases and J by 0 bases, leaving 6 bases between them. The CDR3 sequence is CASSLQGSTDTQYF. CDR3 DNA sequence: TGTGCCAGCAGCTTACAGGGGAGCACAGATACGCAGTATTTT.

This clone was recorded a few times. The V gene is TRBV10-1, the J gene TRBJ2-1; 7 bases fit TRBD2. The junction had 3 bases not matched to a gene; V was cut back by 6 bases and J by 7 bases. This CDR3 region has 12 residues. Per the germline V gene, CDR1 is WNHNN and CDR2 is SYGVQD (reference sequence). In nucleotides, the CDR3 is TGCGCCAGCAGCCCGGGGGGAAATGAGCAGTTCTTC. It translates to CASSPGGNEQFF.

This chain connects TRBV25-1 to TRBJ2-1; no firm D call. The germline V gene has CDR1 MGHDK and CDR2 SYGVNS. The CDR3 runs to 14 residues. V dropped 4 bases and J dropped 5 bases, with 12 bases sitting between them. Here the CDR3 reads CASSVRSRHNEQFF. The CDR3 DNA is TGTGCCAGCAGTGTCAGGTCCCGTCACAATGAGCAGTTCTTC.

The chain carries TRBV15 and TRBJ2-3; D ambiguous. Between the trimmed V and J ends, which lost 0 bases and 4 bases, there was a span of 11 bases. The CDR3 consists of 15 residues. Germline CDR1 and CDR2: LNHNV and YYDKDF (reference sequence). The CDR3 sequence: CATSRDVTTPDTQYF. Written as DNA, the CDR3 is TGTGCCACCAGCAGAGATGTGACAACGCCAGATACGCAGTATTTT. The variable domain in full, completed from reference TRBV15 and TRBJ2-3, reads DAMVIQNPRYQVTQFGKPVTLSCSQTLNHNVMYWYQQKSSQAPKLLFHYYDKDFNNEADTPDNFQSRRPNTSFCFLDIRSPGLGDTAMYLCATSRDVTTPDTQYFGPGTRLTVL.

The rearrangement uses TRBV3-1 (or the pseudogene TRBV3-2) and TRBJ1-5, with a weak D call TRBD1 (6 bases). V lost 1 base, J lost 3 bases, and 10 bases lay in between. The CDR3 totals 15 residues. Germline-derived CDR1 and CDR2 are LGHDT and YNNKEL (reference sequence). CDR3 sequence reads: CASSQGHRVNQPQHF. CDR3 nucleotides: TGTGCCAGCAGCCAAGGACACAGGGTCAATCAGCCCCAGCATTTT.